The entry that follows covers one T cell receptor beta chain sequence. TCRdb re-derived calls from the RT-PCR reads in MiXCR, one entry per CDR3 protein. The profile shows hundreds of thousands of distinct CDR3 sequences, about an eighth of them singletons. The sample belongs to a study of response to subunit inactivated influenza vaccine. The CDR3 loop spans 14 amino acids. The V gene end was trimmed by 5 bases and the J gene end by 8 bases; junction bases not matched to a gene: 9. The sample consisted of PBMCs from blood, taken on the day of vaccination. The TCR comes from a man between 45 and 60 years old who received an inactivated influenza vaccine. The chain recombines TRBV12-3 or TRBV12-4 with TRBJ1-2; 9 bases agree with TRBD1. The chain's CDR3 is CASSATQGAEGYTF. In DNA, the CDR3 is TGTGCCAGCAGTGCGACACAGGGGGCTGAAGGCTACACCTTC.